Reported below is one T cell receptor (beta chain). Profiled with immunoSEQ multiplex PCR; TCRdb holds only in-frame clones, not every one. The table has about 44,000 clones, about 89% seen once. The data originate from a study of T cell changes during pregnancy in multiple sclerosis. Trimming took off 1 base at V and 7 bases at J, with 23 bases between the two ends. CDR3 length equals 18 residues. CDR1 and CDR2 (germline): SEHNR, FQNEAQ (reference sequence). The V gene is TRBV7-9, the J gene TRBJ2-1, with D perhaps matching TRBD1 (5 bases). The specimen was CD4+ T cells from peripheral blood mononuclear cells, collected in the first trimester of pregnancy. The TCR comes from a female donor with multiple sclerosis, enrolled in a pregnancy study. The DNA of the CDR3 is TGTGCCAGCAGCTTAGGACCAAAGACAGACGAGGATGCGAATGAGCAGTTCTTC. Translation: CASSLGPKTDEDANEQFF.